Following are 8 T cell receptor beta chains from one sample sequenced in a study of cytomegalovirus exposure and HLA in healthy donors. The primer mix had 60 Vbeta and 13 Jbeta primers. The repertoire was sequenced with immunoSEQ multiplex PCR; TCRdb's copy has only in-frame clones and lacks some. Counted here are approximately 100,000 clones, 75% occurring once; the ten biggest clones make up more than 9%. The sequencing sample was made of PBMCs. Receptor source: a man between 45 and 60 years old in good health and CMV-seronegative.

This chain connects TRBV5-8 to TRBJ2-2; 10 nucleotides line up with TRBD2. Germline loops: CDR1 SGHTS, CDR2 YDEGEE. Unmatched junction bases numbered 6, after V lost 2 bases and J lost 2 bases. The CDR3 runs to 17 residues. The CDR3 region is CASSFPLAGDNTGELFF. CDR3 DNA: TGTGCCAGCAGCTTCCCCCTAGCGGGGGATAACACCGGGGAGCTGTTTTTT. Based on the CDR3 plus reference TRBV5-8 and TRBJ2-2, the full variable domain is EAGVTQSPTHLIKTRGQQATLRCSPISGHTSVYWYQQALGLGLQFLLWYDEGEERNRGNFPPRFSGRQFPNYSSELNVNALELEDSALYLCASSFPLAGDNTGELFFGEGSRLTVL.

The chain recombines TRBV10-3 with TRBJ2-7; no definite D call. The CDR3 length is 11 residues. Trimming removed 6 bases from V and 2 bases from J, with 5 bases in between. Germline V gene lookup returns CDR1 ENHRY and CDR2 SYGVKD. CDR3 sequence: CAIRAAYEQYF. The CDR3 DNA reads TGTGCCATCAGGGCAGCCTACGAGCAGTACTTC.

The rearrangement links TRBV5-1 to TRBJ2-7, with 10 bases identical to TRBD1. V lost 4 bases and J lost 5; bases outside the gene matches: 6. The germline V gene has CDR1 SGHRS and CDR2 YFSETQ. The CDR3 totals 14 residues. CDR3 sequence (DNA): TGCGCCAGCAGCAGCGGACAGGGGGACAACGAGCAGTACTTC. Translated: CASSSGQGDNEQYF.

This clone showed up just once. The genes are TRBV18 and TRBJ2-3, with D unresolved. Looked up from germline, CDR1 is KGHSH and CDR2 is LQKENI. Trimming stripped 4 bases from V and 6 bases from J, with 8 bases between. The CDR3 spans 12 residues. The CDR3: CASSRGSDTQYF. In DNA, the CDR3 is TGTGCCAGCTCACGCGGTTCTGATACGCAGTATTTT. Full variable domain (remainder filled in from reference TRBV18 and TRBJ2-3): NAGVMQNPRHLVRRRGQEARLRCSPMKGHSHVYWYRQLPEEGLKFMVYLQKENIIDESGMPKERFSAEFPKEGPSILRIQQVVRGDSAAYFCASSRGSDTQYFGPGTRLTVL.

CDR3 bases: TGTGCCAGCAGTTCCCCGGACAGGGGAACTTCACCCCTCCACTTT. The encoded protein is CASSSPDRGTSPLHF. The chain combines TRBV28 with TRBJ1-6; TRBD1 agrees at 9 bases. From germline, CDR1 is MDHEN and CDR2 SYDVKM. The CDR3 is made up of 15 amino acids. The J segment lost 9 bases and the V segment lost 4 bases, leaving 7 bases of the junction unmatched.

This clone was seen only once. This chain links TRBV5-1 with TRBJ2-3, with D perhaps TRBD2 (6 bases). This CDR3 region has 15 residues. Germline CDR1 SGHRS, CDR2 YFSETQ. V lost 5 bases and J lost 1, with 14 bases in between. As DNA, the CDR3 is TGCGCCAGCAGTAAGGAGGGAGGACGCACAGATACGCAGTATTTT. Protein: CASSKEGGRTDTQYF.

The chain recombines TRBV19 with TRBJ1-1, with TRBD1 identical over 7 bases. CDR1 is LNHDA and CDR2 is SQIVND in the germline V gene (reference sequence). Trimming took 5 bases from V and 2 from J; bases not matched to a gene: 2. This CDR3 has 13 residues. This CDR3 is CASSRDSNTEAFF. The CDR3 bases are TGTGCCAGTAGTCGGGACAGCAACACTGAAGCTTTCTTT.

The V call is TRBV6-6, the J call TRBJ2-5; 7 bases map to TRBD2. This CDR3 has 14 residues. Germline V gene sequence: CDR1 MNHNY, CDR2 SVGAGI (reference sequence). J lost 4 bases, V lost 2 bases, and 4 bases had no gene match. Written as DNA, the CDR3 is TGTGCCAGCAGTTACGGGGTAGCGGGAGAGACCCAGTACTTC. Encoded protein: CASSYGVAGETQYF.